This TCR beta chain was captured by sequencing in a study of T cell changes during pregnancy in multiple sclerosis (dated by TCRdb to between 2018 and 2021). With regard to the full study: The study examined how the T cell repertoire changed over the course of pregnancy in women with multiple sclerosis.

Including the terminal cysteine and phenylalanine, the CDR3 comprises 16 residues. Solely the CDR3 DNA is kept, with 48 bases framed from the first base. CDR1 and CDR2 were assigned from the germline V gene (reference sequence) as SEHNR and FQNEAQ. V lost 6 bases and J lost 2 bases, and the count of bases not matched to a germline gene is 8. Worth noting for this clone: The specificity of this receptor is unknown. No base qualities exist here, and no much larger clone lies one base off it.

The library was prepared using the immunoSEQ multiplex PCR assay. TCRdb holds this immuneACCESS table with in-frame rearrangements only. Some clones are missing; in checked studies, unresolved V genes explain under half, and the rest has no known cause. The sample contains about 44,000 clones, about 93% of them found a single time. About 0.7% of the sample lies in the top ten. Here the chain combines TRBV7-9 and TRBJ2-1; 9 middle bases align to TRBD2. The receptor's source is a female donor with multiple sclerosis, enrolled in a pregnancy study. The sample in question was CD4+ T cells from peripheral blood mononuclear cells, obtained before pregnancy. The bases are TGTGCCAGCAGGCCTGGGAGCGGGGGGACCTACAATGAGCAGTTCTTC. Its protein is CASRPGSGGTYNEQFF.